This T cell receptor (beta chain) was captured by sequencing in a study of shared T cell receptors in the human thymus. The protocol was immunoSEQ multiplex PCR, while the TCRdb copy is restricted to in-frame clones and leaves out a portion. The repertoire holds fewer than 700,000 clones, with 88% as singletons. This clone showed up just once. The V gene's germline CDR1 is SGHAT and CDR2 FQNNGV. Between the trimmed V and J ends, which lost 2 bases and 0 bases, there was a span of 20 bases. The CDR3 has 18 residues. This sample was also put to use in a study of human thymus T cells.

V gene TRBV11-2 combines with J gene TRBJ2-7; no definite D call. The sequence derives from a boy younger than two with a congenital heart defect. The source material was thymocytes. CDR3 nucleotides: TGTGCCAGCAGCTTAATTGTCAGGCGAGTCTTCAGCTCCTACGAGCAGTACTTC. Amino acid sequence: CASSLIVRRVFSSYEQYF.